This TCR beta chain was captured by sequencing in a study of breast tumors, draining lymph nodes, adjacent tissues. Study-wide results and caveats: Data fit most tumor T cells coming from lymph node, expanding in tumor. Tumor TCR diversity was below lymph nodes but above nontumor tissue.

The lymph nodes were axillary draining lymph nodes from breast cancer patients. TCRdb itself ran the multiplex PCR reads through MiXCR, one entry per CDR3 protein. This table holds some 130,000 distinct CDR3 sequences, 21% found once. This clonotype was seen many times. Its antigen is currently unknown. This TCR was recovered from a female donor with breast cancer. Some clones in this sample may be carry-over from other donors' samples. Sequenced input: axillary lymph node tissue.

In nucleotides, the CDR3 is TGTGCCAGCAGCTTAGACGTTGCGGTGGGTGGAGATACGCAGTATTTT. As protein: CASSLDVAVGGDTQYF. J is TRBJ2-3 and V is TRBV7-9; no clear D gene. The CDR3 sequence is 16 residues long. Looked up from germline, CDR1 is SEHNR and CDR2 is FQNEAQ (reference sequence). V lost 1 base, J lost 5 bases, and 16 bases lay in between.